These 8 T cell receptor beta chains originate from one sample sequenced in a study of breast tumors, draining lymph nodes, adjacent tissues. TCRdb recomputed calls from the multiplex PCR reads with MiXCR, one row per CDR3 protein. This table holds some 97,000 distinct CDR3 sequences, around 20% found once. Axillary draining lymph nodes of breast cancer patients supplied the node samples. Sequencing was carried out using axillary lymph node tissue. Receptors originate from a female donor with breast cancer. Some clones in this sample may be carry-over from other donors' samples.

This clonotype appeared many times. This chain joins TRBV2 and TRBJ2-2, with 11 nucleotides matching TRBD1. Germline trimming cut 1 base from V and 3 bases from J; bases unmatched to any gene: 1. The CDR3 totals 16 residues. Germline-derived CDR1 and CDR2 are SNHLY and FYNNEI. The CDR3 DNA is TGTGCCAGCAGTGAAGGGACAGGGGGCTACACCGGGGAGCTGTTTTTT. Its translation is CASSEGTGGYTGELFF.

This clonotype was observed at least ten times. The chain couples TRBV7-9 to TRBJ1-4; no clear D. The CDR3 spans 16 residues. Germline V lookup: CDR1 SEHNR, CDR2 FQNEAQ (reference sequence). V was pared by 4 bases and J by 3 bases, with 15 bases between. The CDR3 region is CASSSTELGPNEKLFF. The CDR3 DNA is TGTGCCAGCAGCTCTACTGAGCTGGGTCCTAATGAAAAACTGTTTTTT.

The table lists this clonotype with many counts. The V and J genes are TRBV6-5 and TRBJ2-1; TRBD2 matches at 10 bases. V dropped 5 bases and J dropped 7; count of bases not matched to a gene: 8. The CDR3 is made up of 15 amino acids. From germline, CDR1 is MNHEY and CDR2 SVGAGI. The CDR3 protein is CASSISSGGNNEQFF. The CDR3 DNA reads as TGTGCCAGCAGTATATCTAGCGGGGGAAATAATGAGCAGTTCTTC.

This clonotype was detected many times. This chain joins TRBV7-8 and TRBJ1-5, with D tentatively TRBD1 (6 bases). Germline V gene lookup returns CDR1 SGHVS and CDR2 FQNEAQ. V was shortened by 5 bases and J by 4 bases, with 9 bases between the two germline ends. The CDR3 is 13 amino acids. Written as DNA, the CDR3 is TGTGCCAGCAGCCCAGGACAGAATCAGCCCCAGCATTTT. It yields the protein CASSPGQNQPQHF.

In the case of this clonotype: A read error may explain this, as a much larger clone is one base away. The CDR3 here is CASSQAREETQYF. CDR3 coding DNA: TGCGCCAGCAGCCAAGCCCGAGAGGAGACCCAGTACTTC. This rearrangement joins TRBV10-1 to TRBJ2-5; D gene uncertain. Germline CDR1 is WNHNN and CDR2 is SYGVQD (reference sequence). The V gene lost 6 bases and the J gene lost 5 bases, with 13 bases spanning the gap. The CDR3 is made up of 13 amino acids.

This clonotype has at least ten counts. The V gene is TRBV9, the J gene TRBJ2-1, with 13 nucleotides matching TRBD2. J gave up 6 bases and V 3 bases, and 15 bases lay outside the gene matches. From germline, CDR1 is SGDLS and CDR2 YYNGEE. This CDR3 region has 19 residues. CDR3 sequence (DNA): TGTGCCAGCAGCGCCGAGGCCCCTGGACTAGCGGGGGTGAGCAATGAGCAGTTCTTC. Amino acid sequence: CASSAEAPGLAGVSNEQFF. The complete variable domain, with remaining parts taken from reference TRBV9 and TRBJ2-1, reads DSGVTQTPKHLITATGQRVTLRCSPRSGDLSVYWYQQSLDQGLQFLIQYYNGEERAKGNILERFSAQQFPDLHSELNLSSLELGDSALYFCASSAEAPGLAGVSNEQFFGPGTRLTVL.

This clonotype was found many times. This chain connects TRBV5-1 to TRBJ2-7, with 7 bases aligning to TRBD2. The CDR3 consists of 14 residues. Trimming took 1 base from V and 7 from J; bases not matched to a gene: 8. Germline CDR1 is SGHRS and CDR2 is YFSETQ. CDR3 nucleotides: TGCGCCAGCAGCTTGTTTTGGCCGGGGGGTGAGCAGTACTTC. Protein: CASSLFWPGGEQYF.

The chain has TRBV4-1 and TRBJ2-7; no reliable D call. The V gene lost 0 bases and the J gene lost 0 bases, with 9 bases spanning the gap. The germline gives CDR1 MGHRA, CDR2 YSYEKL. This CDR3 spans 15 amino acids. The DNA of the CDR3 is TGCGCCAGCAGCCAAGACCCCTCAAACTCCTACGAGCAGTACTTC. It codes for CASSQDPSNSYEQYF.